The 11 T cell receptor beta chains in this list originate from one sample, sequenced in a study of human T cells and chemical hapten exposure. Time point: patch test 2, 6 weeks after DPC sensitization. Treatment: therapeutic diphenylcyclopropenone sensitization with weekly scalp DPC. MiXCR, applied by TCRdb to the RACE reads, yields one record per CDR3 protein. The sample includes some 44,000 distinct CDR3 sequences, about 8.9% of them seen just once. Sequenced material: whole blood, taken in connection with sensitization to the hapten diphenylcyclopropenone (DPC). The receptors derive from a middle-aged woman with alopecia areata. Some clones in this sample may be carry-over from other donors' samples.

V gene TRBV6-5 combines with J gene TRBJ2-1; no reliable D call. Trimming pared 0 bases from V and 4 bases from J, leaving 7 bases between. The CDR3 is 14 amino acids. Per germline, CDR1 MNHEY and CDR2 SVGAGI. This CDR3 reads CASSYSKPYNEQFF. The CDR3 DNA reads TGTGCCAGCAGTTACTCGAAACCGTACAATGAGCAGTTCTTC.

This clonotype was counted ten times or more. CDR3 loop: CASSSHRDTQYF. Written as DNA, the CDR3 is TGTGCCAGCAGCTCCCACAGGGATACGCAGTATTTT. The V and J genes are TRBV5-4 and TRBJ2-3; D might be TRBD1 (5 bases). With 3 bases removed from V and 6 bases from J, the gap between germline ends came to 8 bases. Germline V CDR1 and CDR2: SGHNT, YYREEE (reference sequence). The CDR3 is 12 amino acids.

This clonotype has just a few counts. The V gene is TRBV27, the J gene TRBJ1-5; D ambiguous. This CDR3 has 10 amino acids. The V and J ends lost 7 bases and 7 bases respectively, with 5 bases between them. CDR1 and CDR2 (germline): MNHEY, SMNVEV (reference sequence). The DNA of the CDR3 is TGTGCCAGCACGGAGCAGCCCCAGCATTTT. Its translation is CASTEQPQHF.

This clonotype has at least ten counts. The chain employs TRBV7-2 and TRBJ2-5; 14 nucleotides align to TRBD2. Germline V gives CDR1 SGHTA, CDR2 FQGNSA. The CDR3 extends over 20 amino acids. The V segment lost 4 bases and the J segment 0 bases; nucleotides outside the gene matches: 13. CDR3 loop: CASSSQTGTSGGEYQETQYF. DNA of the CDR3: TGTGCCAGCAGCTCTCAAACCGGGACTAGCGGGGGAGAGTACCAAGAGACCCAGTACTTC.

V gene TRBV3-2 combines with J gene TRBJ2-1; the table names TRBD1, a call not compared with the DNA. TRBV3-2 is recorded as a pseudogene. The CDR3 totals 16 residues. This CDR3 is CASSPPGFSSYNEQFF. In DNA form, the CDR3 reads TGTGCCAGCAGCCCTCCGGGGTTCAGCTCCTACAATGAGCAGTTCTTC.

This clonotype was detected many times. The rearrangement joins TRBV2 to TRBJ2-2, with 9 positions matching TRBD2. CDR3 length equals 14 residues. Trimming took 11 bases from V and 6 from J; bases not matched to a gene: 10. CDR1 SNHLY and CDR2 FYNNEI come from the germline V gene. The CDR3 region is CADRTSEVSGELFF. The CDR3 DNA follows: TGTGCCGACCGGACTAGCGAAGTGTCCGGGGAGCTGTTTTTT.

This clonotype showed up many times. The rearrangement joins TRBV29-1 to TRBJ2-5; no reliable D call. Per the germline V gene, CDR1 is SQVTM and CDR2 is ANQGSEA. The CDR3 extends over 12 amino acids. V was shortened by 3 bases and J by 3 bases, with 8 bases between the two germline ends. CDR3 in amino acids: CSVDYGEETQYF. DNA for the CDR3: TGCAGCGTTGATTACGGAGAAGAGACCCAGTACTTC.

V is TRBV30 and J is TRBJ2-3; 7 bases are a match to TRBD2. Germline CDR1 is GTSNPN and CDR2 is SVGIG (reference sequence). CDR3 length equals 14 residues. J gave up 1 base and V 3 bases, and 4 bases lay outside the gene matches. For the CDR3, the DNA is TGTGCCTGGAGGAAGGCGGGAGGCACAGATACGCAGTATTTT. Translating it yields CAWRKAGGTDTQYF.

This clonotype was detected many times. V gene TRBV20-1 combines with J gene TRBJ1-5; D is possibly TRBD1 (6 bases). Germline lookup yields CDR1 DFQATT and CDR2 SNEGSKA (reference sequence). The ends were cut back, 1 base at V and 3 bases at J, with 10 bases in the middle. The CDR3 totals 14 residues. The CDR3 protein is CSARVVGANQPQHF. In nucleotides, the CDR3 is TGCAGTGCTAGAGTTGTGGGGGCCAATCAGCCCCAGCATTTT.

This clonotype was found many times. The chain couples TRBV20-1 to TRBJ2-1, with 10 bases aligning to TRBD2. There are 15 residues in the CDR3. Per the germline V gene, CDR1 is DFQATT and CDR2 is SNEGSKA (reference sequence). V was clipped by 7 bases and J by 7 bases; unmatched bases: 13. Written as DNA, the CDR3 is TGCAGTGTTAGTCTGAGCGGGGGGGCCAGGAATGAGCAGTTCTTC. Translation: CSVSLSGGARNEQFF.

This clonotype was seen ten or more times. The rearrangement uses TRBV4-2 and TRBJ1-1; 8 nucleotides match TRBD1. CDR1 is LGHNA and CDR2 is YNFKEQ in the germline V gene. Trimming took 0 bases from V and 4 from J; bases not matched to a gene: 7. CDR3 length: 16 residues. Here the CDR3 reads CASSQDPGQGSTEAFF. The DNA of the CDR3 is TGTGCCAGCAGCCAAGATCCAGGACAGGGATCCACTGAAGCTTTCTTT.